Shown below are 24 T cell receptor beta chains from a single sample sequenced in a study of response to subunit inactivated influenza vaccine. Each CDR3 protein gets one entry after TCRdb re-called the RT-PCR reads with MiXCR. The data show hundreds of thousands of distinct CDR3 sequences, about 17% seen once. This specimen consisted of CD4+ T cells sorted from PBMCs, obtained less than 30 months after vaccination. The receptors come from a man aged 45-69 years who received an inactivated influenza vaccine.

This chain uses TRBV5-5 with TRBJ1-5, with D possibly matching TRBD1 (5 bases). V lost 1 base to trimming and J lost 3 bases, with 14 bases between them. Per germline, CDR1 SGHKS and CDR2 YYEKEE (reference sequence). The CDR3 covers 16 residues. CDR3 protein: CASSLLGDIANQPQHF. The CDR3 nucleotides read TGTGCCAGCAGCTTGTTAGGGGATATCGCCAATCAGCCCCAGCATTTT.

The chain carries TRBV2 and TRBJ2-5; perhaps TRBD1 as D (7 bases). The V gene's germline CDR1 is SNHLY and CDR2 FYNNEI. V was pared by 11 bases and J by 0 bases, with 16 bases between. The CDR3 length is 14 residues. The CDR3 bases are TGTGCCGGACGGGCGGGACAGTACCAAGAGACCCAGTACTTC. It encodes CAGRAGQYQETQYF.

V is TRBV28 and J is TRBJ2-1; D possibly uses TRBD1 or TRBD2 (7 bases each). Germline-derived CDR1 and CDR2 are MDHEN and SYDVKM. CDR3 length: 15 amino acids. V shed 2 bases and J shed 9 bases, with 17 bases lying between them. This CDR3 reads CASSLQGGRSFEQFF. CDR3 DNA sequence: TGTGCCAGCAGTTTACAGGGGGGGCGGTCCTTTGAGCAGTTCTTC.

V usage is TRBV10-3 and J usage is TRBJ2-7; 7 bases map to TRBD1. The CDR3 totals 14 residues. V dropped 6 bases and J dropped 6; count of bases not matched to a gene: 11. The V gene's germline CDR1 is ENHRY and CDR2 SYGVKD. CDR3 nucleotides: TGTGCCATCAGCAACTACAGACAGGGTTCCGAGCAGTACTTC. This codes for CAISNYRQGSEQYF.

This chain links TRBV11-2 with TRBJ2-3; tentative D call: TRBD2 (6 bases). The CDR3 covers 13 residues. Per the germline V gene, CDR1 is SGHAT and CDR2 is FQNNGV. V was trimmed by 1 base and J by 8 bases, leaving 10 bases between them. CDR3 coding DNA: TGTGCCAGCAGCTTAGGGACGGGACTTACGCAGTATTTT. This codes for CASSLGTGLTQYF.

The CDR3 sequence is CASSLNAGYEQYF. The CDR3 nucleotides are TGTGCCAGCAGCTTAAACGCTGGGTACGAGCAGTACTTC. This chain joins TRBV7-2 and TRBJ2-7; no definite D call. The germline V gene encodes CDR1 SGHTA and CDR2 FQGNSA. This CDR3 region has 13 residues. Trimming stripped 2 bases from V and 4 bases from J, with 9 bases between. The variable domain in full, with the rest retrieved from reference TRBV7-2 and TRBJ2-7, is GAGVSQSPSNKVTEKGKDVELRCDPISGHTALYWYRQSLGQGLEFLIYFQGNSAPDKSGLPSDRFSAERTGGSVSTLTIQRTQQEDSAVYLCASSLNAGYEQYFGPGTRLTVT.

The CDR3: CSAPQQGGGNQPQHF. CDR3 in DNA: TGCAGTGCCCCCCAGCAAGGTGGTGGAAATCAGCCCCAGCATTTT. The chain uses TRBV20-1 and TRBJ1-5, with D unresolved. Germline V lookup: CDR1 DFQATT, CDR2 SNEGSKA (reference sequence). The V and J ends lost 6 bases and 4 bases respectively, with 19 bases between them. The CDR3 is made up of 15 amino acids.

This clonotype was counted a few times. The V call is TRBV6-5, the J call TRBJ1-1; TRBD1 is a possible D gene (5 bases). The CDR3 runs to 10 residues. Germline V gene data show CDR1 as MNHEY and CDR2 as SVGAGI. V was shortened by 8 bases and J by 9 bases, with 10 bases between the two germline ends. The CDR3 DNA follows: TGTGCCAGCTGGAGGGGCCAAGCTTTCTTT. Its translation is CASWRGQAFF.

In its sample, this clonotype was seen a few times. The CDR3 sequence is CSAGLAGGSPYNEQFF. CDR3 nucleotides: TGCAGTGCCGGACTAGCGGGAGGGAGCCCCTACAATGAGCAGTTCTTC. The chain has TRBV20-1 and TRBJ2-1; 15 positions match TRBD2. This CDR3 region has 16 residues. Per the germline V gene, CDR1 is DFQATT and CDR2 is SNEGSKA (reference sequence). The trim removed 6 bases at V and 2 bases at J, leaving 5 bases unmatched.

In its sample, this clonotype was seen a few times. The V call is TRBV6-1, the J call TRBJ1-6, with 11 bases fitting TRBD1. Germline V gives CDR1 MNHNS, CDR2 SASEGT. J lost 9 bases, V lost 6 bases, and 7 bases had no gene match. The CDR3 runs 15 residues. CDR3 sequence (DNA): TGTGCCAGCAGCTCCGGGACAGGGGGGTCTTCACCCCTCCACTTT. Translation gives CASSSGTGGSSPLHF.

V and J are TRBV28 and TRBJ2-7, with D perhaps assigned TRBD1 or TRBD2 (5 bases each). CDR1 and CDR2 from the germline V gene are MDHEN and SYDVKM. The CDR3 covers 15 residues. V lost 2 bases to trimming and J lost 6 bases, with 17 bases between them. Written as DNA, the CDR3 is TGTGCCAGCAGTTTACCCCTTATGAGGGGCGGCGAGCAGTACTTC. As protein: CASSLPLMRGGEQYF.

The chain is built from TRBV6-1 and TRBJ2-7; 7 nucleotides line up with TRBD2. The V gene's germline CDR1 is MNHNS and CDR2 SASEGT. The CDR3 contains 16 residues. Trimming removed 4 bases from V and 1 base from J; junction bases left unmatched: 10. DNA for the CDR3: TGTGCCAGCAGTGGGGGCCAGCGGGACCGGTCCTACGAGCAGTACTTC. Translation: CASSGGQRDRSYEQYF.

In this sample, this clonotype turned up a few times. The V gene is TRBV5-5, the J gene TRBJ1-3, with D uncertain. The V gene lost 6 bases and the J gene lost 4 bases, with 11 bases spanning the gap. CDR1 SGHKS and CDR2 YYEKEE come from the germline V gene (reference sequence). The length of the CDR3 is 13 residues. The CDR3 loop reads CASTTLGGNTIYF. CDR3 coding DNA: TGTGCCAGCACCACACTTGGGGGAAACACCATATATTTT. Based on the CDR3 plus reference TRBV5-5 and TRBJ1-3, the full variable domain is DAGVTQSPTHLIKTRGQQVTLRCSPISGHKSVSWYQQVLGQGPQFIFQYYEKEERGRGNFPDRFSARQFPNYSSELNVNALLLGDSALYLCASTTLGGNTIYFGEGSWLTVV.

This clonotype was found once. The J gene is TRBJ2-7, the V gene TRBV12-3 or TRBV12-4, with TRBD2 as a possible D gene (5 bases). Trimming shortened V by 2 bases and J by 1 base, and 9 bases separated the two germline ends. CDR3 size: 14 residues. CDR3 amino acids: CASSLPEESYEQYF. The CDR3 DNA sequence: TGTGCCAGCAGTTTACCGGAGGAGTCCTACGAGCAGTACTTC.

The chain links TRBV15 to TRBJ2-5; 10 bases are a match to TRBD1. Germline CDR1 and CDR2: LNHNV and YYDKDF (reference sequence). There are 16 residues in the CDR3. J was trimmed by 5 bases and V by 0 bases; bases with no gene match: 6. The CDR3 region is CATSRERTGGLETQYF. CDR3 in DNA: TGTGCCACCAGCAGAGAAAGGACAGGGGGTCTGGAGACCCAGTACTTC.

J is TRBJ2-3 and V is TRBV9, with D perhaps TRBD2 (5 bases). V was clipped by 0 bases and J by 4 bases, with 9 bases between them. CDR3 size: 14 residues. Looked up from germline, CDR1 is SGDLS and CDR2 is YYNGEE. The chain's CDR3 is CASSVAVGADTQYF. The CDR3, as DNA: TGTGCCAGCAGCGTAGCCGTCGGGGCAGATACGCAGTATTTT.

This clonotype was recorded a few times. This sequence joins TRBV24-1 and TRBJ1-1; D possibly corresponds to TRBD1 (6 bases). Germline-derived CDR1 and CDR2 are KGHDR and SFDVKD. Trimming shortened V by 3 bases and J by 2 bases, and 15 bases separated the two germline ends. The CDR3 runs 16 residues. CDR3 loop: CATSDSRGGRNTEAFF. The CDR3 DNA reads as TGTGCCACCAGTGATAGTAGGGGGGGCCGAAACACTGAAGCTTTCTTT.

This clonotype has just a few counts. V gene TRBV7-2 combines with J gene TRBJ2-1; 9 nucleotides align to TRBD1. The CDR3 sequence is 16 residues long. Trimming cost V 5 bases and J 7 bases; bases outside gene matches: 12. The germline gives CDR1 SGHTA, CDR2 FQGNSA. The CDR3 loop reads CASSPTKDRGGNEQFF. CDR3 DNA sequence: TGTGCCAGCAGCCCCACGAAGGACAGGGGAGGGAATGAGCAGTTCTTC.

The rearrangement links TRBV20-1 to TRBJ1-4; D might be TRBD1 (5 bases). V was shortened by 1 base and J by 0 bases, with 9 bases between the two germline ends. CDR1 DFQATT and CDR2 SNEGSKA come from the germline V gene (reference sequence). This CDR3 comprises 15 residues. CDR3 residues: CSARAPGATNEKLFF. In nucleotides, the CDR3 is TGCAGTGCTAGAGCCCCGGGGGCAACTAATGAAAAACTGTTTTTT.

This chain joins TRBV19 and TRBJ2-7; TRBD2 matches at 7 bases. V was clipped by 2 bases and J by 4 bases; unmatched bases: 8. Per germline, CDR1 LNHDA and CDR2 SQIVND (reference sequence). CDR3 length equals 15 residues. The CDR3 reads CASSITRGGTYEQYF. For the CDR3, the DNA is TGTGCCAGTAGTATAACCCGGGGAGGGACTTACGAGCAGTACTTC.

This clonotype has more than one count but fewer than ten. In DNA, the CDR3 is TGTGCCAGCAGTTTGGGACGGATCTATGGCTACACCTTC. Translating it yields CASSLGRIYGYTF. The V call is TRBV12-3 or TRBV12-4, the J call TRBJ1-2, with D possibly being TRBD1 (5 bases). Trimming pared 3 bases from V and 4 bases from J, leaving 9 bases between. The CDR3 loop spans 13 amino acids.

This clonotype was seen only a few times. CDR3 region: CAISVGTGGLSYEQYF. The DNA of the CDR3 is TGTGCCATCAGTGTTGGGACAGGGGGCCTATCCTACGAGCAGTACTTC. V and J are TRBV10-3 and TRBJ2-7, with TRBD1 matching over 12 bases. CDR1 ENHRY and CDR2 SYGVKD come from the germline V gene. The CDR3 contains 16 residues. The junction had 5 bases not matched to a gene; V was cut back by 4 bases and J by 1 base.

This clonotype turned up a few times. V and J are TRBV4-2 and TRBJ2-1; possibly TRBD2 for D (6 bases). The CDR3 spans 13 residues. Trimming removed 0 bases at V and 10 bases at J, with 10 bases between. Looked up from germline, CDR1 is LGHNA and CDR2 is YNFKEQ. The CDR3 DNA sequence: TGTGCCAGCAGCCAAGAAAATCGGGGGGAGCAGTTCTTC. It is translated as CASSQENRGEQFF.

This clonotype was seen more than once but under ten times. The rearrangement links TRBV6-5 to TRBJ1-2; D gene ambiguous. Germline V lookup: CDR1 MNHEY, CDR2 SVGAGI. The length of the CDR3 is 11 residues. Trimming removed 8 bases at V and 4 bases at J, with 8 bases between. For the CDR3, the DNA is TGTGCCAGCGGTGACTTCTATGGCTACACCTTC. Residues: CASGDFYGYTF.